Included here is one T cell receptor (beta chain) sequence, with context. The antigen remains unidentified. The sample originates from a study of T cell responses to AZD1222 COVID-19 vaccine. Whole-study findings and limits: Regions 160-218 and 743-854 held dominance among vaccine-associated CD4 TCRs, which spanned spike. Without day 14 samples, only post-peak T cell repertoires were studied. It should be noted that donors were predominantly white British and more often female, and clonal diversity was possibly underestimated.

The method was immunoSEQ multiplex PCR; TCRdb's version includes in-frame clones alone and lacks a portion of them. There are 74,000 or so clones in the sample; around 84% occur only once, and 21% lies in the top ten. CDR1 is SGHTS and CDR2 is YDEGEE in the germline V gene. The V end was cut by 2 bases, the J end by 0 bases, with 6 bases between. The CDR3 length is 14 residues. Material: peripheral blood, obtained on day 0 of AZD1222 vaccination. This sequence joins TRBV5-8 and TRBJ1-5; the D is unclear. The clonotype was recovered from an adult in good health. The CDR3 region is CASSFFLSNQPQHF. The CDR3, as DNA: TGTGCCAGCAGCTTTTTCCTTAGCAATCAGCCCCAGCATTTT.